One sample yielded the 8 T cell receptor beta chains listed below, sequenced in a study of Graves' ophthalmopathy and Graves' hyperthyroidism. From RNA, the CDR3 regions of TCR beta chains were amplified and sequenced. Investigators did first-round RT-PCR with HTBI primers, then second-round multiplex PCR. TCRdb reprocessed the multiplex PCR reads via MiXCR and lists one record per CDR3 protein. Counted here are about 1.2 million distinct CDR3 sequences, about 38% occurring once; the ten biggest clones make up around 10%. The sample consisted of peripheral blood or thyroid tissue (not recorded which). These receptors were collected from an adult man with Graves' hyperthyroidism.

This sequence joins TRBV4-3 and TRBJ1-1, with D hard to call. The CDR3 sequence is 14 residues long. Germline V gene data show CDR1 as LGHNA and CDR2 as YSLEER. V was shortened by 0 bases and J by 0 bases, with 5 bases between the two germline ends. The CDR3 is CASSQDQMNTEAFF. Here the CDR3 DNA reads TGCGCCAGCAGCCAAGACCAGATGAACACTGAAGCTTTCTTT.

The chain joins TRBV7-2 to TRBJ2-5; D remains ambiguous. Germline CDR1 and CDR2: SGHTA and FQGNSA. The CDR3 sequence is 14 residues long. V lost 5 bases and J 4 bases, leaving 14 bases between the germline ends. In nucleotides, the CDR3 is TGTGCCAGCAGCCCGTCCTCGTGGGTAGAGACCCAGTACTTC. Translated: CASSPSSWVETQYF.

V and J are TRBV30 and TRBJ2-5; D possibly corresponds to TRBD2 (5 bases). Germline V gene data show CDR1 as GTSNPN and CDR2 as SVGIG (reference sequence). This CDR3 is 12 amino acids long. V gave up 0 bases and J gave up 4 bases, with 6 bases separating them. CDR3 in DNA: TGTGCCTGGAGTGTAGGAGGAGAGACCCAGTACTTC. This gives the protein CAWSVGGETQYF.

This sequence joins TRBV13 and TRBJ1-5; a possible D gene is TRBD1 (6 bases). The V gene's germline CDR1 is PRHDT and CDR2 FYEKMQ (reference sequence). The V and J ends lost 3 bases and 6 bases respectively, with 18 bases between them. The CDR3 loop spans 16 amino acids. The CDR3 reads CASSFGGRGGGQPQHF. In nucleotides, the CDR3 is TGTGCCAGCAGCTTCGGGGGCCGCGGGGGGGGTCAGCCCCAGCATTTT.

On this clonotype: A read error may produce the germline difference seen at one junction end. The chain links TRBV6-5 to TRBJ1-2, with 7 positions matching TRBD1. The germline V gene encodes CDR1 MNHEY and CDR2 SVGAGI. The CDR3 covers 13 residues. CDR3 residues: CASRTGSNYGDTF. The CDR3 DNA sequence: TGTGCCAGCCGGACAGGATCTAACTATGGCGACACCTTC.

As regards this clonotype: This may be a read error: a much more frequent sequence differs by one nucleotide. V and J are TRBV7-2 and TRBJ1-3; weak D call: TRBD1 (6 bases). The CDR3 runs 13 residues. Trimming removed 5 bases from V and 4 bases from J, with 9 bases in between. Germline values: CDR1 SGHTA, CDR2 FQGNSA. DNA of the CDR3: TGTGCCAGCAGCCGGGGGGGCGGAAACACCATATATTTT. As protein: CASSRGGGNTIYF.

This clonotype was observed at least ten times. The chain employs TRBV29-1 and TRBJ2-5; D is ambiguous. V gave up 4 bases and J gave up 2 bases, with 14 bases separating them. CDR3 size: 14 residues. Germline V CDR1 and CDR2: SQVTM, ANQGSEA. CDR3 DNA sequence: TGCAGCGTTGGATACTGGGCCCTTCAAGAGACCCAGTACTTC. Its protein product is CSVGYWALQETQYF.

CDR3 coding DNA: TGCAGCGTTGACGTAGGGGATCCCCGCACGGAGCCCCAGCATTTT. It translates to CSVDVGDPRTEPQHF. The rearrangement joins TRBV29-1 to TRBJ1-5; TRBD1 might be the D (5 bases). The CDR3 totals 15 residues. Trimming cost V 3 bases and J 8 bases, with 20 bases left between them. Germline CDR1 is SQVTM and CDR2 is ANQGSEA.